What follows are 30 T cell receptor beta chains derived from one specimen sequenced in a study of T-cell reconstitution after alpha-beta-depleted transplantation in children. It was with unique molecular identifiers that the TCRbeta library was prepared. Via MiXCR, TCRdb re-called the PCR reads, giving one row per CDR3 protein. The table includes around 600,000 distinct CDR3 sequences, about 23% detected once. The specimen comprised PBMCs, mostly from graft donor cells, sampled 360 days after TCRalphabeta/CD19-depleted stem cell transplant. The source is a boy in the first two years of life who had a stem cell transplant for acute myeloid leukemia, so the T cells may come from the graft donor.

This clonotype was observed at least ten times. The chain links TRBV5-1 to TRBJ1-5, with 7 nucleotides matching TRBD1. The CDR3 loop spans 15 amino acids. Germline loops: CDR1 SGHRS, CDR2 YFSETQ. V lost 3 bases and J lost 7; bases outside the gene matches: 10. CDR3 region: CASSWDSGGSQPQHF. CDR3 DNA sequence: TGCGCCAGCAGCTGGGACTCAGGGGGGAGCCAGCCCCAGCATTTT.

A few counts support this clonotype. In DNA form, the CDR3 reads TGTGCCAGCAGCCTCCAGGGGGCATGTGAGCAGTTCTTC. Amino acid sequence: CASSLQGACEQFF. The chain carries TRBV5-6 and TRBJ2-1, with 8 positions matching TRBD1. The CDR3 covers 13 residues. V shed 4 bases, J shed 9 bases, and the junction held 6 bases outside the gene matches. Germline V CDR1 and CDR2: SGHDT, YYEEEE. Filled out from reference TRBV5-6 and TRBJ2-1, the complete variable domain reads DAGVTQSPTHLIKTRGQQVTLRCSPKSGHDTVSWYQQALGQGPQFIFQYYEEEERQRGNFPDRFSGHQFPNYSSELNVNALLLGDSALYLCASSLQGACEQFFGPGTRLTVL.

This chain joins TRBV6-5 and TRBJ1-2, with D perhaps TRBD1 (5 bases). Germline V gene data show CDR1 as MNHEY and CDR2 as SVGAGI. The CDR3 is 14 residues long. V was cut by 0 bases and J by 1 base, with 6 bases left in between. CDR3 coding DNA: TGTGCCAGCAGTTACTCGAGGGGTAACTATGGCTACACCTTC. The encoded protein is CASSYSRGNYGYTF.

The chain has TRBV7-2 and TRBJ1-1; possible D gene TRBD1, 5 bases. The germline V gene has CDR1 SGHTA and CDR2 FQGNSA. V lost 2 bases and J lost 4, with 14 bases in between. CDR3 length: 15 residues. The CDR3 DNA is TGTGCCAGCAGCTTATTCTCGCAGGGTGGCACTGAAGCTTTCTTT. It translates to CASSLFSQGGTEAFF.

V gene TRBV15 combines with J gene TRBJ2-3; D call uncertain. The CDR3 contains 15 residues. Germline-derived CDR1 and CDR2 are LNHNV and YYDKDF (reference sequence). V was shortened by 3 bases and J by 0 bases, with 10 bases between the two germline ends. The DNA of the CDR3 is TGTGCCACCAGCAGGATGGCCACTAGCACAGATACGCAGTATTTT. Amino acids: CATSRMATSTDTQYF.

This chain uses TRBV20-1 with TRBJ1-5, with 7 nucleotides matching TRBD1. CDR1 DFQATT and CDR2 SNEGSKA come from the germline V gene (reference sequence). Germline trimming cut 5 bases from V and 0 bases from J; bases unmatched to any gene: 7. The CDR3 is 15 residues long. CDR3 loop: CSAGRDSYSNQPQHF. CDR3 DNA: TGCAGTGCTGGCCGGGACAGCTATAGCAATCAGCCCCAGCATTTT.

The sample holds a few counts of this clonotype. The junction differs from germline at one of its ends, possibly a read error. The chain is built from TRBV12-3 or TRBV12-4 and TRBJ2-1; D may correspond to TRBD1 or TRBD2 (6 bases each). CDR3 length equals 12 residues. CDR3 DNA: TGTGCTAGCAGGGGACTCGGGAATGAGCAGTTCTTC. Amino acids: CASRGLGNEQFF.

The chain carries TRBV24-1 and TRBJ2-3, with D perhaps TRBD2 (5 bases). V was trimmed by 9 bases and J by 5 bases, leaving 14 bases between them. This CDR3 has 13 amino acids. Germline CDR1 reads KGHDR; CDR2 reads SFDVKD. CDR3 nucleotide sequence: TGTGCCACCGCCAGCGGATCCCAAGATACGCAGTATTTT. This encodes CATASGSQDTQYF.

V is TRBV20-1 and J is TRBJ2-2; D is ambiguous. V was cut by 2 bases and J by 2 bases, with 6 bases left in between. Germline loops: CDR1 DFQATT, CDR2 SNEGSKA (reference sequence). The length of the CDR3 is 13 residues. CDR3 nucleotide sequence: TGCAGTGCTAGAAATCTTAACACCGGGGAGCTGTTTTTT. Amino acid sequence: CSARNLNTGELFF.

The gene calls are TRBV7-2 and TRBJ2-2; D is ambiguous. Trimming took off 5 bases at V and 9 bases at J, with 19 bases between the two ends. Germline V gene data show CDR1 as SGHTA and CDR2 as FQGNSA. The CDR3 totals 15 residues. The CDR3 region has the DNA TGTGCCAGCAGCCCAGGCCGGTTGCGGTGGCGGGAGCTGTTTTTT. Protein: CASSPGRLRWRELFF. Variable domain in full (rest from reference TRBV7-2 and TRBJ2-2): GAGVSQSPSNKVTEKGKDVELRCDPISGHTALYWYRQSLGQGLEFLIYFQGNSAPDKSGLPSDRFSAERTGGSVSTLTIQRTQQEDSAVYLCASSPGRLRWRELFFGEGSRLTVL.

This chain uses TRBV20-1 with TRBJ2-5; D is possibly TRBD1 (5 bases). The CDR3 has 13 residues. The V gene's germline CDR1 is DFQATT and CDR2 SNEGSKA (reference sequence). The V end lost 3 bases, the J end lost 1 base, and 9 bases lay between the germline ends. The CDR3 region has the DNA TGCAGTGCTAGGCCCAGGGCCCAAGAGACCCAGTACTTC. Amino acids: CSARPRAQETQYF.

The table lists this clonotype with a few counts. This chain joins TRBV5-1 and TRBJ2-2; no clear D. The V and J ends lost 6 bases and 8 bases respectively, with 14 bases between them. This CDR3 has 13 residues. Germline CDR1 and CDR2: SGHRS and YFSETQ. CDR3 region: CASTPVALGELFF. Here the CDR3 DNA reads TGCGCCAGCACCCCCGTTGCCCTGGGGGAGCTGTTTTTT.

There are many counts of this clonotype. This CDR3 is CASTPDRIYGYTF. The CDR3 DNA sequence: TGTGCCAGCACCCCGGACAGAATCTATGGCTACACCTTC. V usage is TRBV7-2 and J usage is TRBJ1-2, with D perhaps matching TRBD1 (6 bases). The CDR3 consists of 13 residues. Trimming left V 7 bases short and J 4 bases short, with 13 bases between. Germline CDR1 is SGHTA and CDR2 is FQGNSA. The complete variable domain, with remaining parts taken from reference TRBV7-2 and TRBJ1-2, reads GAGVSQSPSNKVTEKGKDVELRCDPISGHTALYWYRQSLGQGLEFLIYFQGNSAPDKSGLPSDRFSAERTGGSVSTLTIQRTQQEDSAVYLCASTPDRIYGYTFGSGTRLTVV.

This clonotype turned up a few times. The chain employs TRBV29-1 and TRBJ1-2; no reliable D call. Deletions cut 4 bases from V and 0 bases from J, with 12 bases between. The length of the CDR3 is 14 residues. Germline CDR1 and CDR2: SQVTM and ANQGSEA. The CDR3 DNA is TGCAGCGTTGTTGAGGTGGAAGCTAACTATGGCTACACCTTC. Encoded protein: CSVVEVEANYGYTF.

This clonotype appeared many times. The genes are TRBV15 and TRBJ2-2; a weak D match, TRBD2 (6 bases). Germline V gene data show CDR1 as LNHNV and CDR2 as YYDKDF (reference sequence). The V and J ends lost 3 bases and 2 bases respectively, with 13 bases between them. The CDR3 consists of 16 residues. CDR3 residues: CATSSLEGLNTGELFF. DNA of the CDR3: TGTGCCACCAGCAGCCTGGAGGGATTAAACACCGGGGAGCTGTTTTTT.

Regarding this clonotype: The CDR3 carries no conserved terminal phenylalanine or tryptophan, so it likely arises from a read error. This chain uses TRBV20-1 with TRBJ2-3; D unclear. This CDR3 has 15 amino acids. The V gene lost 0 bases and the J gene lost 5 bases, with 15 bases spanning the gap. Germline-derived CDR1 and CDR2 are DFQATT and SNEGSKA (reference sequence). The CDR3 spells CSARDLMVVGDTQYV. For the CDR3, the DNA is TGCAGTGCTAGAGATCTGATGGTTGTCGGAGATACGCAGTATGTT.

This clonotype was detected many times. The chain employs TRBV3-1 and TRBJ2-1, with D possibly matching TRBD2 (5 bases). CDR3 length: 15 residues. The ends were cut back, 2 bases at V and 2 bases at J, with 10 bases in the middle. Germline V gene data show CDR1 as LGHDT and CDR2 as YNNKEL (reference sequence). The CDR3 spells CASSQPAEPYNEQFF. CDR3 nucleotide sequence: TGTGCCAGCAGCCAACCAGCGGAACCCTACAATGAGCAGTTCTTC.

This clonotype was seen many times. This chain connects TRBV20-1 to TRBJ2-5; tentatively, D is TRBD1 (6 bases). The CDR3 is 15 residues long. Trimming shortened V by 2 bases and J by 1 base, and 14 bases separated the two germline ends. The germline V gene encodes CDR1 DFQATT and CDR2 SNEGSKA (reference sequence). Here the CDR3 DNA reads TGCAGTGCTAGACCCTTCGGACAGCCCCAAGAGACCCAGTACTTC. Protein: CSARPFGQPQETQYF.

Many counts were recorded for this clonotype. This chain joins TRBV24-1 and TRBJ2-5, with 10 nucleotides matching TRBD2. This CDR3 is built from 13 residues. CDR1 is KGHDR, CDR2 SFDVKD, per germline. J was trimmed by 7 bases and V by 6 bases; bases with no gene match: 4. The CDR3 DNA reads as TGTGCCACCAGTAGCGGGGGGGCTGTGACCCAGTACTTC. Translating gives CATSSGGAVTQYF.

The sample holds a few counts of this clonotype. The chain links TRBV7-8 to TRBJ2-7; no clear D gene. Trimming cost V 0 bases and J 3 bases, with 12 bases left between them. Per germline, CDR1 SGHVS and CDR2 FQNEAQ. The CDR3 extends over 15 amino acids. The CDR3 spells CASSLASGPYYEQYF. In DNA form, the CDR3 reads TGTGCCAGCAGCTTAGCGTCGGGTCCCTACTACGAGCAGTACTTC.

This clonotype showed up many times. The chain joins TRBV12-3 or TRBV12-4 to TRBJ1-1; perhaps TRBD1 as D (5 bases). Trimming pared 3 bases from V and 1 base from J, leaving 21 bases between. The CDR3 has 18 amino acids. CDR3 bases: TGTGCCAGCAGTTTGGGTTCGAGGGGACCTAGGGGGAACACTGAAGCTTTCTTT. Encoded protein: CASSLGSRGPRGNTEAFF.

This sequence joins TRBV7-2 and TRBJ2-1, with 7 bases identical to TRBD2. V was clipped by 3 bases and J by 1 base; unmatched bases: 3. Germline lookup yields CDR1 SGHTA and CDR2 FQGNSA. The CDR3 is 15 amino acids. Written as DNA, the CDR3 is TGTGCCAGCAGCTTTTTCGGGGGGTCCTACAATGAGCAGTTCTTC. Translating gives CASSFFGGSYNEQFF.

The chain is built from TRBV12-3 or TRBV12-4 and TRBJ1-2; perhaps TRBD1 as D (5 bases). The CDR3 runs 13 residues. With 3 bases removed from V and 7 bases from J, the gap between germline ends came to 12 bases. CDR3 protein: CASSFTTGSGYTF. The CDR3 DNA follows: TGTGCCAGCAGTTTCACTACAGGATCTGGCTACACCTTC.

In this sample, this clonotype turned up a few times. The chain has TRBV20-1 and TRBJ2-1; D gene uncertain. Germline V lookup: CDR1 DFQATT, CDR2 SNEGSKA (reference sequence). Trimming pared 0 bases from V and 5 bases from J, leaving 17 bases between. This CDR3 contains 16 residues. The CDR3: CSARDLIRTRHNEQFF. CDR3 DNA sequence: TGCAGTGCTAGAGATCTGATCCGGACCAGGCACAATGAGCAGTTCTTC.

This clonotype was found many times. This chain connects TRBV15 to TRBJ1-5, with D uncertain. V shed 4 bases and J shed 0 bases, with 19 bases lying between them. The CDR3 length is 18 residues. The V gene's germline CDR1 is LNHNV and CDR2 YYDKDF (reference sequence). The CDR3 coding sequence is TGTGCCACCAGCATGGGTTCCGATTTGGGATATAGCAATCAGCCCCAGCATTTT. This encodes CATSMGSDLGYSNQPQHF.

This clonotype was recorded a few times. The V gene is TRBV12-3 or TRBV12-4, the J gene TRBJ2-7; unclear D gene. The V end lost 11 bases, the J end lost 0 bases, and 14 bases lay between the germline ends. The CDR3 spans 13 residues. CDR3 sequence: CASSRRTSYEQYF. Here the CDR3 DNA reads TGTGCCTCCTCGCGGCGGACCTCCTACGAGCAGTACTTC.

The chain combines TRBV3-1 with TRBJ1-5; D gene ambiguous. The CDR3 covers 14 residues. V gave up 0 bases and J gave up 8 bases, with 11 bases separating them. Germline CDR1 LGHDT, CDR2 YNNKEL (reference sequence). DNA for the CDR3: TGTGCCAGCAGCCAAGACGCCTCAATCAAGCCCCAGCATTTT. Protein sequence: CASSQDASIKPQHF.

V usage is TRBV6-5 and J usage is TRBJ2-2; 9 nucleotides align to TRBD2. From germline, CDR1 is MNHEY and CDR2 SVGAGI. The CDR3 extends over 16 amino acids. V lost 3 bases, J lost 1 base, and 3 bases stayed unmatched. The CDR3 nucleotides are TGTGCCAGCAGTTATATTAGCGGGGGGAACACCGGGGAGCTGTTTTTT. Translated, it gives CASSYISGGNTGELFF.

The chain carries TRBV4-3 and TRBJ1-2; unclear D gene. CDR1 is LGHNA, CDR2 YSLEER, per germline. This CDR3 comprises 14 residues. Trimming left V 0 bases short and J 8 bases short, with 13 bases between. The CDR3 is CASSQESGSAGYTF. The DNA for the CDR3 is TGCGCCAGCAGCCAAGAGTCCGGTAGTGCGGGCTACACCTTC.

The chain employs TRBV20-1 and TRBJ2-5, with 7 bases that match TRBD1. V lost 6 bases, J lost 2 bases, and 9 bases stayed unmatched. From germline, CDR1 is DFQATT and CDR2 SNEGSKA (reference sequence). The CDR3 is 14 residues long. In DNA, the CDR3 is TGCAGTGCCCTCCTCGGACAGGAACAAGAGACCCAGTACTTC. It yields the protein CSALLGQEQETQYF.